This T cell receptor beta chain was captured by sequencing in a study of somatic mutations in cytotoxic T cells in rheumatoid arthritis (dated by TCRdb to between 2016 and 2019). Broadly, across the study: Patient peripheral blood (30 ml EDTA) was drawn right after diagnosis and before any treatment started. TCRB deep sequencing covered over 55 patients with rheumatoid arthritis along with 20 healthy controls. To characterize clonality, the study used TCRB deep sequencing while asking whether somatic mutations are carried by expanded CD8+ T-cell clones in newly diagnosed, untreated rheumatoid arthritis. Some V beta antibody-stained T-cell populations were flow-sorted on a FACSAria II or Sony SH800 at nearly 100% purity, and sorted V beta1+ cells also underwent TCRB sequencing. Median age was essentially the same in the patient group and the control group. Study-level results and caveats: There was no significant difference in CD8+ T-cell clonality between rheumatoid arthritis patients and age-matched healthy controls. The expanded CD8+ clones had unknown antigen targets, and not appearing in virus-specific databases did not rule out that they were virus-specific. Healthy controls showed no age-related increase in CD8+ clonality, whereas patients did (Spearman r of about 0.52). No adjustment for multiple comparisons was made for the slight TRBV07 underrepresentation in patients. Several identical CD8+ TCRB sequences were found in both blood and synovial fluid, and in 8 of 65 patients the largest CD8+ clone exceeded 20% of CD8+ cells.

On an AutoMACS, CD4+ and CD8+ cells were isolated via positive magnetic bead selection, and their purity was verified by flow cytometry. Initial screening for clonal expansions relied on flow cytometry with a TCR V beta antibody panel, after which sorted CD8+ fractions underwent TCRB deep sequencing for characterization. Ficoll-Paque PLUS density gradient separation was used to isolate peripheral blood mononuclear cells. Nucleospin Tissue or Tissue XS kits were used to extract DNA from CD4-enriched, CD8-enriched or PBMC samples, and a Qubit 2.0 fluorometer was used for quantification. Genomic DNA underwent TCRB CDR3 sequencing using the immunoSEQ assay. The paper's processing steps were these. Patient CD8+ clones larger than 1% were compared against published virus-specific TCRB sequences, and only a few matched. Only productive TCRB rearrangements were included in the analyses. Defining a clone by its unique TCRB CDR3 sequence, the study calculated clonality as a productive clonality index derived from Shannon entropy. Repertoire overlap between two samples was calculated from the template counts of each clone relative to total templates per sample. A correlation with a Spearman r of around 0.6 was found between V-gene usage by flow cytometry and V-gene usage by TCRB sequencing. TCRdb holds this immuneACCESS table with in-frame rearrangements only. Some clones are missing; in checked studies, unresolved V genes explain under half, and the rest has no known cause. That table furnishes V, J and clone size, whereas the DNA furnished D and trimming. The sample data list 4,000 or so clones, and about 82% of these were observed just once. The ten largest clones add up to approximately 29% of the sample.

The CDR3 goes from the cysteine to the phenylalanine over 13 residues. Solely the CDR3 DNA is kept, with 39 bases framed from the first base. Taken from the germline V gene, the CDR1 and CDR2 loops are MGHRA and YSYEKL. Between the V and J ends, shortened by 3 bases and 5 bases respectively, the junction contains 9 bases. Remarks on this clone: Which antigen it targets is not known. One base away there is no much larger clone; base qualities are not given.

The clonotype was recovered from an older woman with rheumatoid arthritis. The chain was built from TRBV4-1 and TRBJ2-3; D gene: possibly TRBD1, on 6 matching bases. Material: CD8+ T cells sorted from blood. The nucleotide sequence reads as follows: TGCGCCAGCAGCCACCCAGGGGAAGATACGCAGTATTTT. Its amino acids are CASSHPGEDTQYF.